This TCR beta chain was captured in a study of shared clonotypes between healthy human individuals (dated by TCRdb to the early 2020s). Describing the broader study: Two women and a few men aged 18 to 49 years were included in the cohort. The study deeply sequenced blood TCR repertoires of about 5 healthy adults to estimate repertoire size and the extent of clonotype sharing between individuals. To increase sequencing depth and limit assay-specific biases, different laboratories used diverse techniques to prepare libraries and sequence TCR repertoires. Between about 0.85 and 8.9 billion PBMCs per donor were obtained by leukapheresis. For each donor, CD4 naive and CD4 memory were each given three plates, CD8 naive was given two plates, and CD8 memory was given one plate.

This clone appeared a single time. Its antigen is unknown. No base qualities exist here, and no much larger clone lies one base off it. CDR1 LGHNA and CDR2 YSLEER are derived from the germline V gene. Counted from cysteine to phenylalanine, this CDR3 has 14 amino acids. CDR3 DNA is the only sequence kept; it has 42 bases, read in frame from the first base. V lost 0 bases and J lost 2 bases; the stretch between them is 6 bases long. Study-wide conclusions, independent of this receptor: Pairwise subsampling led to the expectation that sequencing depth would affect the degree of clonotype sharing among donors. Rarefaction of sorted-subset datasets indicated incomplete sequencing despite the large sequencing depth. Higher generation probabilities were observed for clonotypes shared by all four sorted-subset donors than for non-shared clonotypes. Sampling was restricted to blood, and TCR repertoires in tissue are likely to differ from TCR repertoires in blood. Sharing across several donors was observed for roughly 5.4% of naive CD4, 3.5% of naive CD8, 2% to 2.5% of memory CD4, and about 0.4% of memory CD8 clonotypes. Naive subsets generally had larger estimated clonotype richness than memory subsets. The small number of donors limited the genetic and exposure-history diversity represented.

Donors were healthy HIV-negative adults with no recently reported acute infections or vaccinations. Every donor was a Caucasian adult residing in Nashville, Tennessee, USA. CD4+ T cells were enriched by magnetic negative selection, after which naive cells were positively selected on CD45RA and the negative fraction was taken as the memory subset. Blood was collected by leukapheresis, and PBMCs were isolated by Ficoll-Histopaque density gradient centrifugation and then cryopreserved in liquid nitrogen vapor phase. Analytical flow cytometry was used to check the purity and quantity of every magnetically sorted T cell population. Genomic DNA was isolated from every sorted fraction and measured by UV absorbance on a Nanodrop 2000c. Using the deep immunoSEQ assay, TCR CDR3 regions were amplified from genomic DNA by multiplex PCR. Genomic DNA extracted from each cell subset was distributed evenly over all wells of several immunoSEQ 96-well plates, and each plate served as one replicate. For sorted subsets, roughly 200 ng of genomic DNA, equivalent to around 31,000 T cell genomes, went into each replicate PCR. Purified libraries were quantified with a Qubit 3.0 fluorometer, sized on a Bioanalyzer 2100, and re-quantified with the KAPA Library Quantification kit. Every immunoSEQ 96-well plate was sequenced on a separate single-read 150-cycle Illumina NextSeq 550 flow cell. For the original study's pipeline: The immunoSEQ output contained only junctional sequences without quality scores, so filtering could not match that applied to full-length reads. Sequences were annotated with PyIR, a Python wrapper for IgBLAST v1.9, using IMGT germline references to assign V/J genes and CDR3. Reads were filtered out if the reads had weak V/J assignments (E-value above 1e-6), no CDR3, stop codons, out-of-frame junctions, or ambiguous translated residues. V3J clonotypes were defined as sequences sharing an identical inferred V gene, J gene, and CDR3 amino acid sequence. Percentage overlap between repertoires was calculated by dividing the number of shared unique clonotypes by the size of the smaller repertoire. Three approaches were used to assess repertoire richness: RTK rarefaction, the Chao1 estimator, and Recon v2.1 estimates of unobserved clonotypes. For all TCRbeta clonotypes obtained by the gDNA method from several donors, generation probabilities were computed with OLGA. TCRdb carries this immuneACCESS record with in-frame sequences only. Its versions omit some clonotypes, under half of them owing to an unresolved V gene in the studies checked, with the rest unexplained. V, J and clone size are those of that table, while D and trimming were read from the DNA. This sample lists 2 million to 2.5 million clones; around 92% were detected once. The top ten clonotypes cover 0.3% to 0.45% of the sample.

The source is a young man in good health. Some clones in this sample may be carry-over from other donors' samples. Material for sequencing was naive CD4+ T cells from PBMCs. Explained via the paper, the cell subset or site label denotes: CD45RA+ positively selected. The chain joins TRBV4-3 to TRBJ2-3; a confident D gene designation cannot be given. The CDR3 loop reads CASSQEGDTDTQYF. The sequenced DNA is TGCGCCAGCAGCCAAGAAGGTGACACAGATACGCAGTATTTT.